This TCR beta chain derives from a study of human T cells and chemical hapten exposure. This clonotype was seen repeatedly, ten times or more. TCRdb re-derived calls from the RACE reads in MiXCR, one entry per CDR3 protein. The sample lists roughly 40,000 distinct CDR3 sequences, 8% to 9% seen once, with roughly 15% in the top ten. Regarding time point: patch test 2, 6 weeks after DPC sensitization. Treatment specified: therapeutic diphenylcyclopropenone sensitization with weekly scalp DPC. Germline-derived CDR1 and CDR2 are SGHVS and FQNEAQ. CDR3 size: 15 residues. Deletions cut 7 bases from V and 2 bases from J, with 15 bases between.

The sample in question was whole blood, obtained in connection with sensitization to the hapten diphenylcyclopropenone (DPC). The chain recombines TRBV7-8 with TRBJ1-5; D call uncertain. This sequence originates from a woman in her thirties or forties with alopecia areata. Some clones in this sample may be carry-over from other donors' samples. CDR3 in amino acids: CASTNLMGGNQPQHF. CDR3 DNA sequence: TGTGCCAGCACCAACCTGATGGGAGGCAATCAGCCCCAGCATTTT.